One sample yielded the 31 T cell receptor beta chains listed below, sequenced in a study of early T cells in non-severe SARS-CoV-2 infection. TCRdb independently ran MiXCR on the 5' RACE reads; one entry per CDR3 protein. The sample records about 66,000 distinct CDR3 sequences, approximately 9% being singletons. Material for sequencing was whole blood. The source of these receptors is an adult who was a healthcare worker with PCR-confirmed SARS-CoV-2 infection or an uninfected control (not recorded which).

This clonotype was counted a few times. The genes are TRBV29-1 and TRBJ2-5; 11 nucleotides match TRBD1. V shed 5 bases, J shed 4 bases, and the junction held 9 bases outside the gene matches. Looked up from germline, CDR1 is SQVTM and CDR2 is ANQGSEA. The CDR3 is made up of 15 amino acids. CDR3: CSVTSGTGGGETQYF. In DNA form, the CDR3 reads TGCAGCGTTACGAGCGGGACAGGGGGTGGAGAGACCCAGTACTTC.

The chain uses TRBV11-3 and TRBJ2-1, with D tentatively TRBD2 (6 bases). Trimming removed 6 bases at V and 1 base at J, with 13 bases between. Germline V lookup: CDR1 SGHNT, CDR2 YENEEA. The CDR3 has 15 amino acids. CDR3 sequence: CASSFSSGSYNEQFF. DNA of the CDR3: TGTGCCAGCAGTTTCAGTAGCGGTTCCTACAATGAGCAGTTCTTC. The whole variable domain, remainder taken from reference TRBV11-3 and TRBJ2-1, is EAGVVQSPRYKIIEKKQPVAFWCNPISGHNTLYWYLQNLGQGPELLIRYENEEAVDDSQLPKDRFSAERLKGVDSTLKIQPAELGDSAVYLCASSFSSGSYNEQFFGPGTRLTVL.

This clonotype was seen only a few times. This rearrangement joins TRBV5-4 to TRBJ2-1; 8 nucleotides align to TRBD2. CDR1 is SGHNT, CDR2 YYREEE, per germline (reference sequence). The CDR3 is made up of 15 amino acids. Trimming took 2 bases from V and 4 from J; bases not matched to a gene: 5. This CDR3 reads CASSFSTSGYNEQFF. The CDR3 DNA reads TGTGCCAGCAGCTTTAGCACTAGCGGATACAATGAGCAGTTCTTC.

This clonotype was seen only once. The chain uses TRBV27 and TRBJ1-4, with D unresolved. CDR1 and CDR2 from the germline V gene are MNHEY and SMNVEV (reference sequence). The CDR3 has 14 amino acids. V was pared by 10 bases and J by 0 bases, with 12 bases between. CDR3 loop: CATSRDSTNEKLFF. Written as DNA, the CDR3 is TGTGCCACCAGCCGAGACTCAACTAATGAAAAACTGTTTTTT.

This clonotype was observed many times. J is TRBJ1-1 and V is TRBV2; D is perhaps TRBD1 (5 bases). V lost 8 bases, J lost 4 bases, and 11 bases lay in between. This CDR3 comprises 12 residues. CDR1 is SNHLY and CDR2 is FYNNEI in the germline V gene. In DNA, the CDR3 is TGTGCCAGCCTACCGAGGGGCACTGAAGCTTTCTTT. Its translation is CASLPRGTEAFF.

This clonotype was recorded a few times. The CDR3 sequence: CASSFLARTDTQYF. DNA for the CDR3: TGTGCCAGCAGCTTCCTAGCGCGCACAGATACGCAGTATTTT. V and J are TRBV7-2 and TRBJ2-3; D might be TRBD2 (6 bases). V lost 3 bases and J 1 base, leaving 8 bases between the germline ends. This CDR3 has 14 amino acids. Per the germline V gene, CDR1 is SGHTA and CDR2 is FQGNSA.

The rearrangement links TRBV27 to TRBJ2-3; TRBD2 matches at 11 bases. The J segment lost 6 bases and the V segment lost 5 bases, leaving 10 bases of the junction unmatched. CDR3 length: 16 residues. Germline values: CDR1 MNHEY, CDR2 SMNVEV (reference sequence). In nucleotides, the CDR3 is TGTGCCAGCAGTCCCCGTCTAGCGGGAGGTCTTGATACGCAGTATTTT. It codes for CASSPRLAGGLDTQYF.

This clonotype has just a few counts. This chain links TRBV29-1 with TRBJ2-2, with 8 bases lining up with TRBD2. Germline CDR1 is SQVTM and CDR2 is ANQGSEA. V trimming: 6 bases; J trimming: 5 bases; junction bases outside the gene matches: 8. This CDR3 has 14 residues. This CDR3 reads CSVGHRGGTGELFF. As DNA, the CDR3 is TGCAGCGTGGGACACCGGGGGGGTACCGGGGAGCTGTTTTTT.

This clonotype was detected a few times. The chain recombines TRBV28 with TRBJ2-3; D call uncertain. Trimming stripped 3 bases from V and 2 bases from J, with 15 bases between. CDR1 MDHEN and CDR2 SYDVKM come from the germline V gene. The CDR3 runs to 16 residues. CDR3 bases: TGTGCCAGCAGTTTGGGTCGGGTCCTCCTCACAGATACGCAGTATTTT. It translates to CASSLGRVLLTDTQYF.

V usage is TRBV20-1 and J usage is TRBJ1-5; 9 bases agree with TRBD1. V trimming: 4 bases; J trimming: 4 bases; junction bases outside the gene matches: 11. Germline V lookup: CDR1 DFQATT, CDR2 SNEGSKA (reference sequence). The CDR3 length is 16 residues. This chain's CDR3 is CSATTPLGQGNQPQHF. The CDR3 region has the DNA TGCAGTGCTACCACCCCCTTGGGACAGGGTAATCAGCCCCAGCATTTT.

This chain uses TRBV7-3 with TRBJ2-3; 7 bases agree with TRBD1. This CDR3 is built from 15 residues. V dropped 2 bases and J dropped 4; count of bases not matched to a gene: 6. The germline V gene has CDR1 SGHTA and CDR2 FQGTGA. CDR3 nucleotides: TGTGCCAGCAGCTTAGGCCAGACAGGGCCAGATACGCAGTATTTT. This codes for CASSLGQTGPDTQYF.

This clonotype was detected many times. V is TRBV29-1 and J is TRBJ2-7, with D possibly TRBD1 on 6 matching bases. Germline V gene data show CDR1 as SQVTM and CDR2 as ANQGSEA. V gave up 1 base and J gave up 2 bases, with 6 bases separating them. The CDR3 is made up of 12 amino acids. The CDR3 region is CSVEGTAYEQYF. CDR3 bases: TGCAGCGTTGAAGGGACAGCCTACGAGCAGTACTTC.

This clonotype came up many times. V usage is TRBV5-4 and J usage is TRBJ1-4, with TRBD1 matching over 7 bases. The germline V gene encodes CDR1 SGHNT and CDR2 YYREEE (reference sequence). Unmatched junction bases numbered 7, after V lost 4 bases and J lost 7 bases. The CDR3 spans 14 residues. The CDR3 nucleotides read TGTGCCAGCAGCACCAGACAGGGAGGTGAAAAACTGTTTTTT. Translated: CASSTRQGGEKLFF.

This clonotype was seen ten or more times. V gene TRBV9 combines with J gene TRBJ1-6, with 12 bases identical to TRBD1. This CDR3 region has 14 residues. J was trimmed by 9 bases and V by 2 bases; bases with no gene match: 0. Germline CDR1 SGDLS, CDR2 YYNGEE. CDR3 in amino acids: CASSVGQGASPLHF. The CDR3 bases are TGTGCCAGCAGCGTGGGACAGGGGGCTTCACCCCTCCACTTT.

This clonotype has a count of ten or more. The V and J genes are TRBV11-2 and TRBJ1-3; 7 nucleotides match TRBD1. This CDR3 is 15 amino acids long. CDR1 is SGHAT, CDR2 FQNNGV, per germline. The V and J ends lost 5 bases and 0 bases, in that order; junction bases with no gene match: 4. CDR3: CASSKYRGSGNTIYF. The CDR3 nucleotides are TGTGCCAGCAGCAAGTACAGGGGCTCTGGAAACACCATATATTTT.

This clonotype was seen at least ten times. The chain is built from TRBV12-3 or TRBV12-4 and TRBJ2-7; weak D call: TRBD2 (8 bases). The CDR3 has 15 residues. V was pared by 5 bases and J by 6 bases, with 20 bases between. CDR3 nucleotides: TGTGCCAGCAGTGCGTCGGGAGGGGGCGTCTTCGAGCAGTACTTC. This encodes CASSASGGGVFEQYF.

This clonotype was counted only a few times. J is TRBJ2-1 and V is TRBV6-4; no clear D. CDR1 and CDR2 from the germline V gene are MRHNA and SNTAGT. This CDR3 contains 15 residues. V was clipped by 4 bases and J by 8 bases, with 18 bases between them. CDR3 nucleotide sequence: TGTGCCAGCAGTGGGGAAGCCGCCTCAGGTTATGAGCAGTTCTTC. Its protein product is CASSGEAASGYEQFF.

A few counts support this clonotype. The genes are TRBV21-1 and TRBJ2-5; the D call TRBD1 from the table was never checked on the DNA. TRBV21-1 is a documented pseudogene. CDR3 length equals 14 residues. Here the CDR3 DNA reads TGTGCCAGCAGCAACGGGACAGTCCAAGAGACCCAGTACTTC. Translated, it gives CASSNGTVQETQYF.

The genes are TRBV5-1 and TRBJ1-1; D unclear. Germline V CDR1 and CDR2: SGHRS, YFSETQ. The CDR3 length is 14 residues. Trimming pared 5 bases from V and 6 bases from J, leaving 17 bases between. CDR3 protein: CASRRESSHPEAFF. For the CDR3, the DNA is TGCGCCAGCAGACGGGAAAGCTCCCACCCTGAAGCTTTCTTT.

The V and J genes are TRBV11-1 and TRBJ2-1; D gene unclear. The CDR3 loop spans 14 amino acids. Trimming stripped 6 bases from V and 5 bases from J, with 14 bases between. Germline values: CDR1 SGHAT, CDR2 FQDESV (reference sequence). CDR3 sequence (DNA): TGTGCCAGCAGTCCTAGTGGGATCGACAATGAGCAGTTCTTC. Its protein is CASSPSGIDNEQFF.

This clonotype was found many times. V gene TRBV7-6 combines with J gene TRBJ2-1; D is undetermined. CDR1 and CDR2 (germline): SGHVS, FNYEAQ. Trimming took 1 base from V and 0 from J, leaving 10 bases between them. The CDR3 is made up of 16 amino acids. CDR3 loop: CASSLVSGLSYNEQFF. The CDR3, as DNA: TGTGCCAGCAGCTTAGTCTCGGGCCTCTCCTACAATGAGCAGTTCTTC.

This chain connects TRBV27 to TRBJ2-7, with D uncertain. The CDR3 totals 12 residues. Germline values: CDR1 MNHEY, CDR2 SMNVEV (reference sequence). Trimming removed 7 bases from V and 1 base from J, with 8 bases in between. CDR3 in DNA: TGTGCCAGCAAAACCGGATCCTACGAGCAGTACTTC. This sequence encodes CASKTGSYEQYF.

Only a few counts were recorded for this clonotype. This chain uses TRBV5-5 with TRBJ2-5; tentatively, D is TRBD1 (5 bases). This CDR3 has 13 residues. In germline, CDR1 is SGHKS, CDR2 YYEKEE (reference sequence). V dropped 4 bases and J dropped 5 bases, with 12 bases sitting between them. DNA of the CDR3: TGTGCCAGCAGCATAGGGGCGGAGGAGACCCAGTACTTC. Translated, it gives CASSIGAEETQYF.

Only a few counts were recorded for this clonotype. The chain employs TRBV6-5 and TRBJ2-5; D is undetermined. Trimming left V 6 bases short and J 2 bases short, with 13 bases between. Germline V lookup: CDR1 MNHEY, CDR2 SVGAGI. This CDR3 region has 14 residues. As DNA, the CDR3 is TGTGCCAGCAGCCGAGCCGGGCGTCAAGAGACCCAGTACTTC. Residues: CASSRAGRQETQYF.

This clonotype came up a few times. The chain recombines TRBV28 with TRBJ1-5, with 9 bases identical to TRBD1. Losses at the gene ends were 6 bases for V and 1 base for J; bases not matched to a gene: 4. Germline CDR1 and CDR2: MDHEN and SYDVKM. This CDR3 contains 15 residues. The DNA of the CDR3 is TGTGCCAGCAGGAAACAGGGGGCCAGCAATCAGCCCCAGCATTTT. Protein: CASRKQGASNQPQHF.

The rearrangement uses TRBV6-5 and TRBJ2-7, with D perhaps being TRBD1 or TRBD2 (6 bases each). Between the trimmed V and J ends, which lost 5 bases and 5 bases, there was a span of 22 bases. The length of the CDR3 is 16 residues. Germline values: CDR1 MNHEY, CDR2 SVGAGI. CDR3 nucleotides: TGTGCCAGCAGTCCTGACACCCCCTCGGGGGCGGACGAGCAGTACTTC. Residues: CASSPDTPSGADEQYF.

The sample holds many counts of this clonotype. V is TRBV7-2 and J is TRBJ2-5, with TRBD2 identical over 7 bases. Losses at the gene ends were 4 bases for V and 4 bases for J; bases not matched to a gene: 15. The CDR3 is 17 residues long. Germline-derived CDR1 and CDR2 are SGHTA and FQGNSA. CDR3 protein: CASSSGGWGGSLETQYF. The CDR3 bases are TGTGCCAGCAGCTCCGGTGGCTGGGGCGGGAGCTTAGAGACCCAGTACTTC.

The chain is built from TRBV9 and TRBJ2-5, with TRBD2 matching over 8 bases. This CDR3 has 17 residues. CDR1 and CDR2 from the germline V gene are SGDLS and YYNGEE. V lost 4 bases to trimming and J lost 4 bases; unmatched junction nucleotides: 15. CDR3 region: CASSPGGASGLSETQYF. The CDR3 DNA reads as TGTGCCAGCAGCCCCGGGGGGGCTAGCGGGCTTTCAGAGACCCAGTACTTC.

This clonotype was seen ten or more times. V usage is TRBV5-1 and J usage is TRBJ2-3; TRBD2 matches at 7 bases. Germline V gives CDR1 SGHRS, CDR2 YFSETQ. The CDR3 runs to 17 residues. V was pared by 1 base and J by 5 bases, with 13 bases of the junction left unmatched. CDR3 nucleotide sequence: TGCGCCAGCAGCTTGATCCGGGAGGCCGGAACTTTAGATACGCAGTATTTT. Protein product: CASSLIREAGTLDTQYF.

This clonotype turned up a few times. The rearrangement uses TRBV24-1 and TRBJ2-2, with 9 nucleotides matching TRBD1. Unmatched junction bases numbered 18, after V lost 5 bases and J lost 6 bases. The CDR3 contains 19 residues. Per the germline V gene, CDR1 is KGHDR and CDR2 is SFDVKD. This chain's CDR3 is CATSAPKWTGDLLPGELFF. The CDR3 DNA sequence: TGTGCCACCAGTGCTCCCAAGTGGACAGGGGATTTACTACCCGGGGAGCTGTTTTTT.

The table lists this clonotype with a few counts. The rearrangement links TRBV18 to TRBJ2-7; 7 bases agree with TRBD1. In germline, CDR1 is KGHSH, CDR2 LQKENI. This CDR3 region has 13 residues. V was clipped by 6 bases and J by 6 bases; unmatched bases: 8. The CDR3, as DNA: TGTGCCAGCTCCCAGGACAGGCTACTCGAGCAGTACTTC. This codes for CASSQDRLLEQYF.